Given below is one T cell receptor (beta chain) in context. This sample is drawn from a study of OX40 agonist ivuxolimab in advanced cancers. The method was immunoSEQ multiplex PCR; TCRdb's version includes in-frame clones alone and lacks a portion of them. The sample records roughly 100,000 clones, around 91% being singletons. The source is an adult with an advanced solid tumor such as melanoma, head and neck, liver or kidney cancer. Sequences were derived from CD4+ or CD8+ T cells sorted from blood, sampled in a trial of the OX40 agonist ivuxolimab.

CDR3 protein: CASSLDLTSGSDTGELFF. Written as DNA, the CDR3 is TGCGCCAGCAGCTTGGACCTTACAAGCGGGAGTGACACCGGGGAGCTGTTTTTT. The V call is TRBV5-1, the J call TRBJ2-2, with 8 bases fitting TRBD2. The ends lost 0 bases at V and 3 bases at J; junction bases unmatched: 10. Germline-derived CDR1 and CDR2 are SGHRS and YFSETQ. The CDR3 contains 18 residues.